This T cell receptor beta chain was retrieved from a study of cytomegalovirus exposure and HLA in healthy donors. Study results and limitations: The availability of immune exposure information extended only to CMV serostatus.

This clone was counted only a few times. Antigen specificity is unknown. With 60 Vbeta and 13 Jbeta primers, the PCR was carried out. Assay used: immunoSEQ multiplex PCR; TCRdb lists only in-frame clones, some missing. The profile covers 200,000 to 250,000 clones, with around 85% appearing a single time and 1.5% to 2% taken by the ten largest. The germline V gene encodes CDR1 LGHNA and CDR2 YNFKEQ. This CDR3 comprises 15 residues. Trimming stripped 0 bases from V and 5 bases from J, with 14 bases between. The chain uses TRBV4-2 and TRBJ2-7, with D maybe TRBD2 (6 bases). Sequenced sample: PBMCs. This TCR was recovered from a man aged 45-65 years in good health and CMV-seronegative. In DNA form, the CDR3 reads TGTGCCAGCAGCCAAGAACCGGGACTTAAAAACGAGCAGTACTTC. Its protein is CASSQEPGLKNEQYF.